This TCR beta chain was identified during a study of T cells in Graves' hyperthyroidism and ophthalmopathy. The trim removed 7 bases at V and 6 bases at J, leaving 15 bases unmatched. This CDR3 is 16 amino acids long. CDR1 and CDR2 (germline): SNHLY, FYNNEI. Concerning this clonotype: Antigen: not known.

Regions amplified from RNA transcripts were the TCR beta CDR3 regions. An initial round of RT-PCR targeting the TCR CDR3 relied on the HTBI primer set. TCRdb re-called the multiplex PCR reads with MiXCR, one entry per CDR3 protein. The sample shows under 450,000 distinct CDR3 sequences, 15% to 19% of them seen only once. Study-wide findings and caveats: Using 13 V-J features, a model discriminated ophthalmopathy from stable hyperthyroidism.

Every diagnosis used clinical symptoms, serum thyroxine and TRAb, thyroid ultrasound and orbital computed tomography. Out of 10 ml of fresh peripheral blood came the PBMCs. This sequence originates from a woman between 18 and 29 years old with Graves' hyperthyroidism. Sequenced input: blood. The J gene is TRBJ2-3, the V gene TRBV2; the match to TRBD2 covers 8 bases. For the CDR3, the DNA is TGTGCCAGCAAACTAGCGGTCCTTCGAACCGGGGATACGCAGTATTTT. Translated, it gives CASKLAVLRTGDTQYF. The full variable domain, with the rest looked up from reference TRBV2 and TRBJ2-3, is EPEVTQTPSHQVTQMGQEVILRCVPISNHLYFYWYRQILGQKVEFLVSFYNNEISEKSEIFDDQFSVERPDGSNFTLKIRSTKLEDSAMYFCASKLAVLRTGDTQYFGPGTRLTVL.